Here is one T cell receptor (beta chain) with its context. Its antigen is not identified. Repertoires were generated with immunoSEQ multiplex PCR, while TCRdb's copy carries only in-frame clones and drops some. The sample carries 150,000 or so clones, around 90% recorded once. The germline V and J ends were trimmed by 2 bases and 3 bases, with 16 bases remaining between them. Germline V gene lookup returns CDR1 SGHAT and CDR2 FQDESV (reference sequence). The CDR3 runs to 16 residues. This specimen belongs to a study of T cell responses to AZD1222 COVID-19 vaccine. On the study more broadly: The analysis combined second doses at about 4 or about 12 weeks.

Study-level results: CD4 TCRs covered the whole spike, strongest at regions 160-218 and 743-854. Unmutated regions of variants are reportedly targeted by nearly half of spike-specific TCRs.

The sequences come from peripheral blood, collected on day 0 of AZD1222 vaccination. This sequence joins TRBV11-1 and TRBJ2-5; D might be TRBD2 (5 bases). This sequence originates from an adult in good health. The CDR3 bases are TGTGCCAGCAGCTTAAGGTACCGGGGAAAAGAAGAGACCCAGTACTTC. It yields the protein CASSLRYRGKEETQYF. Variable domain in full (rest from reference TRBV11-1 and TRBJ2-5): EAEVAQSPRYKITEKSQAVAFWCDPISGHATLYWYRQILGQGPELLVQFQDESVVDDSQLPKDRFSAERLKGVDSTLKIQPAELGDSAMYLCASSLRYRGKEETQYFGPGTRLLVL.